This T cell receptor (beta chain) stems from a study of blood T cell dynamics during melanoma immunotherapy. Study-level background: Standard first-line treatment here was pembrolizumab or nivolumab plus ipilimumab in metastatic melanoma.

Time point in this sample: pre-treatment baseline. Disease control meant complete response, partial response or stable disease at 12 weeks. Trimming removed 6 bases at V and 5 bases at J, with 16 bases between. This CDR3 is built from 14 residues. Germline V CDR1 and CDR2: SGHAT, FQNNGV. Study results and caveats: Cell-free DNA CDR3 sequences most resembled the immune-effector CD8+ subset, which was also most clonal.

Concerning this clone itself: Its antigen is as yet unknown.

Produced via immunoSEQ multiplex PCR; TCRdb's table is partial and in-frame only. The sample includes about 4,400 clones, 90% to 97% of them seen just once. The sequenced sample was effector memory CD8+ T cells from blood, obtained from a patient treated with checkpoint blockade. The chain employs TRBV11-2 and TRBJ2-5; D possibly uses TRBD1 or TRBD2 (5 bases each). The source is a human donor with melanoma. CDR3 DNA sequence: TGTGCCAGCAGTCGAGCTCAGGGACGGGAGACCCAGTACTTC. It specifies CASSRAQGRETQYF.